This T cell receptor (beta chain) was sequenced during a study of CD8 T cells in ankylosing spondylitis. TCRdb fed the 5' RACE reads into MiXCR, producing one record per CDR3 protein. The table includes tens of thousands of distinct CDR3 sequences, 6% detected once. This CDR3 has 15 amino acids. V lost 5 bases and J lost 10, with 22 bases in between. CDR1 is SGHRS and CDR2 is YFSETQ in the germline V gene. The sample comprised blood, either unsorted or a sorted T cell fraction (not recorded which). The clonotype comes from a male donor with ankylosing spondylitis or in good health (not recorded which). V gene TRBV5-1 combines with J gene TRBJ2-1; TRBD2 might be the D (6 bases). CDR3 in DNA: TGCGCCAGCAGTGGGCTAGCGTCCGATACGAGGGAGCAGTTCTTC. This sequence encodes CASSGLASDTREQFF. Filled out from reference TRBV5-1 and TRBJ2-1, the complete variable domain reads KAGVTQTPRYLIKTRGQQVTLSCSPISGHRSVSWYQQTPGQGLQFLFEYFSETQRNKGNFPGRFSGRQFSNSRSEMNVSTLELGDSALYLCASSGLASDTREQFFGPGTRLTVL.